This T cell receptor (beta chain) was identified during a study of blood T cell repertoires in COVID-19. Overall study context: Sample material is recorded as cDNA or gDNA derived from T cells, B-cell-depleted T cells, or PBMCs.

Profiled with immunoSEQ multiplex PCR; TCRdb holds only in-frame clones, not every one. The sample carries 300,000 to 400,000 clones, just over 85% recorded once. In terms of age and location, participants ranged from about 18 to 89 years and lived in around 22 US areas. Participants had their cohort set by participant-reported clinical history. The J segment lost 14 bases and the V segment lost 2 bases, leaving 10 bases of the junction unmatched. The germline CDR1 and CDR2 sequences are SGHTA and FQGTGA. CDR3 size: 13 residues. V usage is TRBV7-3 and J usage is TRBJ1-2; TRBD1 agrees at 8 bases. The sequence came from a woman aged 40 to 55 with acute COVID-19. The sequenced sample was PBMCs or T cells enriched from blood (not recorded which). CDR3 residues: CASSLLEGQGITF. CDR3 nucleotide sequence: TGTGCCAGCAGCTTACTTGAAGGACAGGGAATTACCTTC.